What follows is one TCR beta chain and its context. This entry belongs to a study of blood T cell repertoires in COVID-19. Looking at the study overall: Acute-phase and convalescent COVID-19 samples originated in the United States, Italy and Spain.

Authors' processing steps: Estimated nucleated cell counts came from reference gene primer amplification. TCRdb keeps only in-frame clones here, not all; method: immunoSEQ multiplex PCR. That table supplies the V and J calls and clone size; D and trimming were determined from the DNA. The sample comprises about 180,000 clones, over 75% of which are singletons, and approximately 10% rests with the top ten. Sequencing input: peripheral blood. The sequence derives from a human donor with active or convalescent COVID-19. The donor label of this sample is uncertain.

The chain's CDR3 is CASIPGIVSGTQYF. The CDR3 nucleotides are TGTGCCAGCATCCCGGGTATCGTAAGTGGGACCCAGTACTTC. V and J are TRBV28 and TRBJ2-5; no definite D call. The germline V and J ends were trimmed by 7 bases and 7 bases, with 19 bases remaining between them. This CDR3 is built from 14 residues. CDR1 and CDR2 from the germline V gene are MDHEN and SYDVKM. The full variable domain, its missing parts supplied by reference TRBV28 and TRBJ2-5, is DVKVTQSSRYLVKRTGEKVFLECVQDMDHENMFWYRQDPGLGLRLIYFSYDVKMKEKGDIPEGYSVSREKKERFSLILESASTNQTSMYLCASIPGIVSGTQYFGPGTRLLVL.